This TCR beta chain was documented in a study of TET2 disruption in CD19-targeted CAR T cells. Its frequency marks this clone as medium-sized. The antigen remains undetermined. The read ends 3 residues shy of where the CDR3 ends; the end is completed using the germline J gene. The protocol was immunoSEQ multiplex PCR, while the TCRdb copy is restricted to in-frame clones and leaves out a portion. The table lists about 1,800 clones. J was trimmed by 0 bases and V by 7 bases; bases with no gene match: 7. Germline CDR1 LNHDA, CDR2 SQIVND (reference sequence). This CDR3 has 17 amino acids. Documented treatment: autologous CTL019 cells: CD19 CAR with 4-1BB and CD3 zeta domains. The CD19 CAR included TCR zeta plus 4-1BB costimulatory signaling. The starting T cells for CTL019 came from a peripheral blood leukapheresis.

This TCR was sampled from a man between 65 and 79 years old with chronic lymphocytic leukemia. This sample comprised CD8+ T cells sorted from cultured blood T cells, obtained for CD19 CAR T cell therapy. The chain couples TRBV19 to TRBJ1-6; the match to TRBD1 covers 9 bases. Partial CDR3 DNA: TGTGCCAGTACCCCCGGGACAGGGATCTCCTATAATTCACCC. Translated, it gives CASTPGTGISYNSP. The full CDR3 sequence reads CASTPGTGISYNSPLHF.